The sequence of this TCR beta chain was determined in a study of T cells in Graves' hyperthyroidism and ophthalmopathy. This clonotype was observed many times. The investigators amplified TCR beta CDR3 regions from RNA transcripts. Carried out on the TCR CDR3, a first-round RT-PCR used the HTBI primer set. Using its own MiXCR run on the multiplex PCR reads, TCRdb lists one record per CDR3 protein. The top ten clones hold 22% of a sample with roughly 160,000 distinct CDR3 sequences, approximately 9% of them seen once. Each 10 ml fresh peripheral blood draw supplied the PBMCs. Germline CDR1 is MGHRA and CDR2 is YSYEKL. This CDR3 spans 16 amino acids. V lost 0 bases, J lost 2 bases, and 6 bases stayed unmatched.

The receptor's source is a woman younger than 35 with Graves' hyperthyroidism that later progressed to Graves' ophthalmopathy. The sequenced sample consisted of blood. V usage is TRBV4-1 and J usage is TRBJ2-5; TRBD1 matches at 7 bases. The CDR3 reads CASSQDFSRGQETQYF. The CDR3 DNA reads as TGCGCCAGCAGCCAAGATTTCTCCAGGGGGCAAGAGACCCAGTACTTC.